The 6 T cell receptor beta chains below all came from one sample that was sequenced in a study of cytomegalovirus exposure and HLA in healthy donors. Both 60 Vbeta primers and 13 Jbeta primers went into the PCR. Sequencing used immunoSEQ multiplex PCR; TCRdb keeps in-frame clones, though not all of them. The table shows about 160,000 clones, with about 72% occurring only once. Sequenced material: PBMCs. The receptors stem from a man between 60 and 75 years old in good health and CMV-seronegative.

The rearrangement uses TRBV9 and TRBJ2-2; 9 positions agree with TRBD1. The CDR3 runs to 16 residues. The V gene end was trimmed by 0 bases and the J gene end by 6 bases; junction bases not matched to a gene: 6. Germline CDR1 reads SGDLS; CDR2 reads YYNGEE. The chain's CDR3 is CASSVEGDRAAGELFF. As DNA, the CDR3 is TGTGCCAGCAGCGTAGAGGGGGACAGGGCCGCCGGGGAGCTGTTTTTT.

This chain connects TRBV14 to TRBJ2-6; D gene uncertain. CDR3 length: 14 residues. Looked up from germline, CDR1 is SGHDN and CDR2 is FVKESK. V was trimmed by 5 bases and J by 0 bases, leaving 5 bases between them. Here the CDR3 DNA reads TGTGCCAGCAGCGTCAGCTCTGGGGCCAACGTCCTGACTTTC. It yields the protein CASSVSSGANVLTF.

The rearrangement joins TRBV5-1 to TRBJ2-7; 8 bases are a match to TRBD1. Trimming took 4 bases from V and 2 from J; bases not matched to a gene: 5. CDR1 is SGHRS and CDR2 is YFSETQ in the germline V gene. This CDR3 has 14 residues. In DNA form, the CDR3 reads TGCGCCAGCAGCCGGACAGGGAACGCCTACGAGCAGTACTTC. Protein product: CASSRTGNAYEQYF. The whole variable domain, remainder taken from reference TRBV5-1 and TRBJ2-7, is KAGVTQTPRYLIKTRGQQVTLSCSPISGHRSVSWYQQTPGQGLQFLFEYFSETQRNKGNFPGRFSGRQFSNSRSEMNVSTLELGDSALYLCASSRTGNAYEQYFGPGTRLTVT.

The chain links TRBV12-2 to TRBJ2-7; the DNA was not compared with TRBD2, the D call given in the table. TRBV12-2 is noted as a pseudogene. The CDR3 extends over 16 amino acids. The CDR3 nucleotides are TGTGCAAGTCGCCCCCCCCGGCGGGAGGGGGGACTCGAGCAGTACTTC. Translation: CASRPPRREGGLEQYF.

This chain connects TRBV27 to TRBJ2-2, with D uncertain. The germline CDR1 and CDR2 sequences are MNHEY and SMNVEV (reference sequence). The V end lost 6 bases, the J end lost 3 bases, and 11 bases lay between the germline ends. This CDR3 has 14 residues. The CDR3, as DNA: TGTGCCAGCAGCCCAAGGAGATACACCGGGGAGCTGTTTTTT. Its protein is CASSPRRYTGELFF.

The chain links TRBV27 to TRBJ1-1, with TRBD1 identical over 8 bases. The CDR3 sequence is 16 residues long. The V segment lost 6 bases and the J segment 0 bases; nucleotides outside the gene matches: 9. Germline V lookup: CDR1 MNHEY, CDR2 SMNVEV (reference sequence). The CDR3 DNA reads TGTGCCAGCAGCCAACCCCCAGGGGGCCTGAACACTGAAGCTTTCTTT. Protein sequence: CASSQPPGGLNTEAFF.